Presented here are 5 T cell receptor beta chains from one specimen sequenced in a study of a mutant IDH1 vaccine in newly diagnosed glioma. What these receptors recognize is not known. The sample's time point: week 47, end of study. Mutant IDH1 20-mer peptide, at 300 ug, made up each vaccine dose, with topical imiquimod. Sequenced by immunoSEQ multiplex PCR; TCRdb stores in-frame clones only, minus some. The profile covers roughly 31,000 clones, with roughly 84% appearing a single time and 25% to 30% taken by the ten largest. Sequencing was performed on PBMCs, taken from a glioma patient whose treatment included an IDH1 peptide vaccine. The receptors derive from a man aged 30 to 39 with glioma.

The chain joins TRBV5-1 to TRBJ2-6; 9 bases are a match to TRBD1. The germline CDR1 and CDR2 sequences are SGHRS and YFSETQ. V was pared by 7 bases and J by 4 bases, with 12 bases of the junction left unmatched. The CDR3 is made up of 17 amino acids. CDR3 DNA sequence: TGCGCCAGCGCCTCCGGACAGGGGTCTCTCGGGGCCAACGTCCTGACTTTC. Its protein is CASASGQGSLGANVLTF.

This clone was counted only a few times. The rearrangement links TRBV2 to TRBJ2-7, with D hard to call. The CDR3 spans 13 residues. V was trimmed by 6 bases and J by 6 bases, leaving 15 bases between them. CDR1 is SNHLY and CDR2 is FYNNEI in the germline V gene. The CDR3 bases are TGTGCCAGCAGATTCGGACCGCTTCGCGAGCAGTACTTC. Its protein is CASRFGPLREQYF.

The chain joins TRBV7-2 to TRBJ1-1, with D perhaps TRBD1 (5 bases). The CDR3 sequence is 16 residues long. Germline CDR1 reads SGHTA; CDR2 reads FQGNSA. V lost 4 bases to trimming and J lost 4 bases, with 19 bases between them. CDR3 sequence reads: CASSSQRGPVGTEAFF. The CDR3 region has the DNA TGTGCCAGCAGCTCCCAGAGGGGACCGGTGGGCACTGAAGCTTTCTTT.

The V and J genes are TRBV29-1 and TRBJ2-4, with D maybe TRBD1 (5 bases). Germline CDR1 SQVTM, CDR2 ANQGSEA. The V end lost 1 base, the J end lost 7 bases, and 11 bases lay between the germline ends. This CDR3 region has 13 residues. CDR3 in amino acids: CSVEVGDSNIQYF. In DNA, the CDR3 is TGCAGCGTTGAAGTCGGCGACAGTAACATTCAGTACTTC.

The chain carries TRBV11-1 and TRBJ2-5; D is ambiguous. CDR1 and CDR2 from the germline V gene are SGHAT and FQDESV (reference sequence). The CDR3 has 13 residues. V shed 3 bases and J shed 5 bases, with 10 bases lying between them. This CDR3 is CASSLVTRETQYF. DNA of the CDR3: TGTGCCAGCAGCTTGGTCACCCGGGAGACCCAGTACTTC. The variable domain in full, with the rest retrieved from reference TRBV11-1 and TRBJ2-5, is EAEVAQSPRYKITEKSQAVAFWCDPISGHATLYWYRQILGQGPELLVQFQDESVVDDSQLPKDRFSAERLKGVDSTLKIQPAELGDSAMYLCASSLVTRETQYFGPGTRLLVL.